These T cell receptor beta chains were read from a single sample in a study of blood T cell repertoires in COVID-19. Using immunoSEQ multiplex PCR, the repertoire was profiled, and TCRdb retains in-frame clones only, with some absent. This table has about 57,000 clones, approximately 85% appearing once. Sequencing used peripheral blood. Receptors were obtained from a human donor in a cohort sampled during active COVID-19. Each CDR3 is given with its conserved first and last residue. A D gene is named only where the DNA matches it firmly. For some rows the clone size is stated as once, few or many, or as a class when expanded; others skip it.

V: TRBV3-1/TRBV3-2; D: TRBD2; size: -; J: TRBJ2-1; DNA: TGTGCCAGCAGCAATTTCCCTAGCGGGGGGGGGAGGCAGTTCTTC; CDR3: CASSNFPSGGGRQFF
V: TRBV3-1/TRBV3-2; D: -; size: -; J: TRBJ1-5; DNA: TGTGCCAGCAGCCAAGGAGAGGTCATCAATCAGCCCCAGCATTTT; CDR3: CASSQGEVINQPQHF
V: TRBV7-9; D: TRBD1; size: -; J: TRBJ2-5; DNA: TGTGCCAGCAGCCCCGGGACAGGTCTACAAGAGACCCAGTACTTC; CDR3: CASSPGTGLQETQYF
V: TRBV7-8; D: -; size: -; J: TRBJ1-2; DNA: TGTGCCAGCAGCGTTATAAACGGGAACTATGGCTACACCTTC; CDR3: CASSVINGNYGYTF
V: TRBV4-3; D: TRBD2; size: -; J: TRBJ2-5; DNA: TGCGCCAGCAGCCAAGATGGGCTGCGGGATAGCGGGGGAGAACAAGAGACCCAGTACTTC; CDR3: CASSQDGLRDSGGEQETQYF
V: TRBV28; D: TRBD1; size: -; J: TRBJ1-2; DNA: TGTGCCAGCAGCGTCCCTTCGGGAGGACAGGGAAGATATGGCTACACCTTC; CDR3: CASSVPSGGQGRYGYTF
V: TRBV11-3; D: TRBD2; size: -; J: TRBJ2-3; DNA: TGTGCCAGCAGCGCCCTAGCGGGGACACCAGATACGCAGTATTTT; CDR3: CASSALAGTPDTQYF
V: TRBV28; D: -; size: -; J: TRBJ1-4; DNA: TGTGCCAGTCTCAGGGCCAGTAAGGAAAAACTGTTTTTT; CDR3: CASLRASKEKLFF
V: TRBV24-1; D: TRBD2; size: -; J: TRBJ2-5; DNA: TGTGCCACCAGTGATTCACCGACTAGCGGGGGGGGGACCCAGTACTTC; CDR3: CATSDSPTSGGGTQYF
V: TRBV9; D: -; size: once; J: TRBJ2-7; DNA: TGTGCCAGCAGCGTAGGTGACAGCCCCTACGAGCAGTACTTC; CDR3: CASSVGDSPYEQYF
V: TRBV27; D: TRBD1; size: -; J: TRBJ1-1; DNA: TGTGCCAGCAGCCTACGGACAGGGCGCTTGAGCACTGAAGCTTTCTTT; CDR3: CASSLRTGRLSTEAFF
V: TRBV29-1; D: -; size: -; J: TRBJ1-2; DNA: TGCAGCGTTTCCACGGGACTAAGCGGTACCTATGGCTACACCTTC; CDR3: CSVSTGLSGTYGYTF
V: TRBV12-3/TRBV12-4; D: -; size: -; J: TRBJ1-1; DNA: TGTGCCAGCAGTTTAACAGGGAACACTGAAGCTTTCTTT; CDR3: CASSLTGNTEAFF
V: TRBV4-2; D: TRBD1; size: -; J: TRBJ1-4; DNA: TGTGCCAGCAGCCAAGCATCGGGACAGACTAATGAAAAACTGTTTTTT; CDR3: CASSQASGQTNEKLFF
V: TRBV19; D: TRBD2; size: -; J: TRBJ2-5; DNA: TGTGCCAGTAGTAAGCGGGGGGAACCACAAGAGACCCAGTACTTC; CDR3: CASSKRGEPQETQYF
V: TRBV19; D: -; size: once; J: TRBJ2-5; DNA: TGTGCCAGTAGTTTACAGGGTGCGGAGACCCAGTACTTC; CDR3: CASSLQGAETQYF
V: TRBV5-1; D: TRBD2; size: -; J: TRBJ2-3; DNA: TGCGCCAGCAGCTTCGGGACCGGGACTAGTCGGGATACGCAGTATTTT; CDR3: CASSFGTGTSRDTQYF
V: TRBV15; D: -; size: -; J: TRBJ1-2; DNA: TGTGCCACCAGCAGGTCATACAGGGGCTACACCTTC; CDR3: CATSRSYRGYTF
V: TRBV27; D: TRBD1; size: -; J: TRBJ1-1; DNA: TGTGCCAGCAGTTTCCGACGGGACAGCACTGAAGCTTTCTTT; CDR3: CASSFRRDSTEAFF
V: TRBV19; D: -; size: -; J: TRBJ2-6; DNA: TGTGCCAGTACCCTTGCTTGGCAAAGCTCTGGGGCCAACGTCCTGACTTTC; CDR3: CASTLAWQSSGANVLTF
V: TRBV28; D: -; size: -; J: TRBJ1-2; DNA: TGTGCCAGCGCCGACAGCCGCGCTTCGGGCTACACCTTC; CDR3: CASADSRASGYTF
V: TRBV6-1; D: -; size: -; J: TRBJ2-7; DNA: TGTGCCAGCACAGGAAGGCCGTACGAGCAGTACTTC; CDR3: CASTGRPYEQYF
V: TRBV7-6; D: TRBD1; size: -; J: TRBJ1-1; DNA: TGTGCCAGCAGCCACAGGGGGCTTTACAACACTGAAGCTTTCTTT; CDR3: CASSHRGLYNTEAFF
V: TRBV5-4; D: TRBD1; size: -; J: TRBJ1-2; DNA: TGTGCCAGCAGCTCCGGGACAGGGGGAAACTATGGCTACACCTTC; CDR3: CASSSGTGGNYGYTF
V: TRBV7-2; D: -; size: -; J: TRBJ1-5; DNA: TGTGCCAGCGCCCGAGATGGGGCTGTAGGTCAGCCCCAGCATTTT; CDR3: CASARDGAVGQPQHF
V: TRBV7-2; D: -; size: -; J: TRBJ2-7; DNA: TGTGCCAGCAGCTTAGCTGGCGGCAAGAGCTCCTACGAGCAGTACTTC; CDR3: CASSLAGGKSSYEQYF
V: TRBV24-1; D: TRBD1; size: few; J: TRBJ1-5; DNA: TGTGCCACCAGTGATTCCTTGACAGGGGTTGGTCAGCCCCAGCATTTT; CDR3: CATSDSLTGVGQPQHF
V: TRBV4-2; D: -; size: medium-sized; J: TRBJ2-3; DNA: TGTGCCAGCAGCCAAGATCCCCTTCCCCCTAGGGATACGCAGTATTTT; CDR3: CASSQDPLPPRDTQYF
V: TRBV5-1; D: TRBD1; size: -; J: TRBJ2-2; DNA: TGCGCCAGCAGCGTCGCCCCCGGACAGGGGGCCACCGGGGAGCTGTTTTTT; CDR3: CASSVAPGQGATGELFF
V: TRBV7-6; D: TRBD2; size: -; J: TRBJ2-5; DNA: TGTGCCAGCAGCTTGACTAGCGGGGTCCAAGAGACCCAGTACTTC; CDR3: CASSLTSGVQETQYF
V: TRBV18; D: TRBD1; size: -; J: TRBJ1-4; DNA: TGTGCCAGCTCACCAACGCAAAGACAGGGAGAGAAACTGTTTTTT; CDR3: CASSPTQRQGEKLFF
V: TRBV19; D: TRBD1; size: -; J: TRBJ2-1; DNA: TGTGCCAGTATCTCAACACAGGGACAGTACAATGAGCAGTTCTTC; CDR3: CASISTQGQYNEQFF
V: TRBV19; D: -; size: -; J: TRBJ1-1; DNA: TGTGCCAGTAGTGGACAGATGAACACTGAAGCTTTCTTT; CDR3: CASSGQMNTEAFF
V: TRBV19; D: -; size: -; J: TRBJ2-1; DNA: TGTGCCAGTAGTATGAGAGCCGGGAACAATGAGCAGTTCTTC; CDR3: CASSMRAGNNEQFF
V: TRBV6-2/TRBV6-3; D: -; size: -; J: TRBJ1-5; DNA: TGTGCCAGCAGTTACTCGAGCCGGGGACAGCCCCAGCATTTT; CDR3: CASSYSSRGQPQHF